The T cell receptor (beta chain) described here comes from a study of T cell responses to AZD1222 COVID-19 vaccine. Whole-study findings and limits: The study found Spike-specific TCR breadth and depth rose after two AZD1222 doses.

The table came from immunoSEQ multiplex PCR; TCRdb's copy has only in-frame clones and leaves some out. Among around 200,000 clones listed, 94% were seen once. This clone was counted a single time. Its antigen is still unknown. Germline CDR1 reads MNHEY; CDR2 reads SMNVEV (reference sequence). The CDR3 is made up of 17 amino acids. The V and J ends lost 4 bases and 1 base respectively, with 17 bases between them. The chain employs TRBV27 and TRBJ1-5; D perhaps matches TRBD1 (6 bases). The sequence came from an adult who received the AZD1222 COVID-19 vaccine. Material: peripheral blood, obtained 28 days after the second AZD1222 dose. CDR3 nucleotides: TGTGCCAGCAGTTCTGCGCGGACAGCCAAAAGCAATCAGCCCCAGCATTTT. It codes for CASSSARTAKSNQPQHF.